This TCR beta chain was recorded in a study of T cell responses to AZD1222 COVID-19 vaccine. Study findings and constraints: Clonal diversity was possibly underestimated, and white British individuals and females predominated among donors.

The protocol was immunoSEQ multiplex PCR, while the TCRdb copy is restricted to in-frame clones and leaves out a portion. The sample contains just over 95,000 clones, roughly nine tenths of which appear only once. With regard to this clone: No antigen is known for it.

CDR3 length equals 15 residues. With 11 bases removed from V and 1 base from J, the gap between germline ends came to 20 bases. CDR1 and CDR2 from the germline V gene are MRHNA and SNTAGT. This chain connects TRBV6-4 to TRBJ1-1; perhaps TRBD1 as D (5 bases). The clonotype was recovered from an adult in good health. Sequences were derived from peripheral blood, sampled on day 0 of AZD1222 vaccination. The CDR3 nucleotides read TGTGCCCCTTGCCTCGGGGGAGATGAGAACACTGAAGCTTTCTTT. Its translation: CAPCLGGDENTEAFF.